This paragraph reports one TCR beta chain. The clone's antigen remains unknown. Trimming takes 3 bases from V and 0 bases from J, and the germline ends sit 9 bases apart. The CDR3 runs 15 residues from the cysteine to the phenylalanine. CDR3 DNA only is kept here, 45 bases in frame from base 1. The germline V gene sets CDR1 to MGHRA and CDR2 to YSYEKL. The entry originates in a study of cytomegalovirus exposure and HLA in healthy donors (dated by TCRdb to the late 2010s). A note on the overall study: According to an earlier analysis of around 600 of the donors, roughly 180 million T cells yielded roughly 100 million unique TCR beta sequences and about 280 Gb of sequence data. About 330 gigabases of sequencing data and around 85 million unique TCR sequences made up an early release that covered over 550 HLA-typed donors. Among the roughly 430 genotyped donors, more than 70% belonged to the genetic ancestry cluster associated with self-reported Caucasian donors. The study aimed to test whether signatures of past pathogen exposure could be identified by cataloging public T cell receptors. Using immunosequencing, the study profiled T cell repertoires from roughly 650 subjects and related those repertoires to cytomegalovirus serostatus. Along with the roughly 670-subject first cohort, a separate validation cohort of some 130 different subjects was used. The study combined high-throughput TCR immunosequencing, statistical association of individual TCRs with disease status, and machine learning to predict cytomegalovirus infection status. In a later analysis, previously published TCR beta repertoires from fewer than 750 donors were re-analyzed and high-resolution HLA genotyping was added so that TCR occurrence patterns could be studied. The later analysis used no new phenotypic data to find candidate immune exposures, relying instead on TCR beta sequences and their occurrence across donors. An earlier analysis of roughly 580 of the donors used high-throughput TCR beta sequencing to judge whether each TCR beta V gene segment behaved as functional or pseudogenic. Donor age, sex, ethnicity and CMV serostatus were compiled together with the repertoire data. Genome-wide SNP genotypes for about 65% of the 666 donors were used in a later genetic analysis, which treated that subset as a discovery cohort. All discovery cohort repertoires had been generated using a single sequencing platform. HLA typing covered class I and class II loci at four-digit resolution. Typing coverage varied by locus: roughly 629-640 donors for A, B, C, DRB1 and DQB1; about 520 for DQA1; about 570 for DPA1; around 450 for DPB1. Five DR-DQ haplotypes were treated as single units for association and clustering because of strong linkage in the cohort. On average, roughly 250,000 unique TCR beta nucleotide sequences were sequenced per donor among 398 genotyped donors of the cohort, with roughly 20% of those sequences being non-productive. Beyond this particular receptor, the publication reports: Most TCR sequences were observed very rarely across donors, whereas some public TCRs were present in many individuals. At a false discovery rate of 0.05, a later analysis linked around 15,000 TCR beta sequences to specific HLA alleles. Most CMV-associated TCR beta chains appeared to be HLA-restricted in a later analysis, and the HLA associations seemed to be driven largely by CMV exposure. CMV serostatus was the only immune exposure information available for the cohort. A later genetic analysis reported fewer N-insertions in productive TCRs among donors in an Asian-associated ancestry cluster than the approximately 700-donor mean. A later analysis reported that several top co-occurrence clusters appeared linked to parvovirus B19, influenza, CMV and Epstein-Barr virus. The earlier analysis of approximately 560 of the donors excluded 15 to 20 rarely observed V segments, including chromosome 9 orphons, because counts were too low. In a later analysis, the rate of TCR association differed among HLA loci, with DRB1 alleles having the most associated TCRs and HLA-C alleles having the fewest. Three of the identified cytomegalovirus-associated TCR beta chains were confirmed in vitro to be specific for cytomegalovirus antigens. The study listed approximately 150 TCR beta chains as associated with cytomegalovirus. Sequencing depth was assumed to be roughly uniform across donors in the presence/absence analyses, though that assumption may not hold. An association between a missense DCLRE1C variant and V-gene and J-gene trimming of TCR beta chains was found in a later genetic analysis and replicated in an independent cohort. HLA typing was unavailable for some donors at each locus, so association tests used only the typed subset. A cluster of highly shared sequence variants was judged likely to be a technical artifact of the sequencing pipeline. In an earlier analysis of over 550 of the donors, most TCR beta V segments were observed in productive rearrangements about 87% or about 30% of the time, broadly matching IMGT annotations. When HLA alleles, especially DR and DQ, strongly co-occurred, TCR associations were difficult to assign to individual alleles. The authors suggested that the approach could potentially be generalized to other disease states and immunological phenotypes. In a later analysis, HLA-associated TCR beta chains were found to be more clonally expanded and to have lower generation probabilities than equally common non-associated chains. Because the 87-base-pair reads could not distinguish some IMGT-functional V segments, including TRBV6-2 and TRBV6-3, those segments were excluded. In this cohort, only TCR beta chains were sequenced, and detectable features were limited by the absence of alpha or paired-chain data. A further reported finding was that TCR beta sequences accurately predicted the HLA-A and HLA-B alleles for most subjects in the first cohort. Linkage disequilibrium might explain the correlated functional status among segregating V segments, but an unknown experimental factor could not be ruled out. Cytomegalovirus status was reported to be diagnosed by the classifier with high specificity and sensitivity in both the original and validation cohorts.

The cohort consisted of fewer than 700 healthy bone marrow donors. Cohort members were all nominally healthy when sampled, although unrecorded immune exposures were likely present. The donor was CMV seronegative and was included in the group of a few hundred seronegative cohort members. A peripheral blood sample was provided by each donor, and peripheral blood mononuclear cells were used for TCR beta sequencing. The Qiagen DNeasy Blood Extraction Kit was used to extract genomic DNA from the blood cell samples. The library was produced with the immunoSEQ multiplex PCR assay. For the multiplex PCR, a mixture combining 60 forward primers for TCR Vbeta segments and 13 reverse primers for TCR Jbeta segments was used. A multiplex PCR assay on genomic DNA amplified the CDR3 region of rearranged TCR beta genes. The Illumina HiSeq System was used to sequence the amplified TCR beta libraries as 87-base-pair reads. Regarding the original processing steps: A later analysis tallied around 82 million unique TCR beta chains across the approximately 670 repertoires, and roughly 11 million of those chains were shared by two or more donors. Raw reads were error-corrected and collapsed into unique sequences with a nearest-neighbor algorithm that merged closely related sequences to remove PCR and sequencing errors. To assign V, D and J gene segments, CDR3 sequences were aligned to IMGT reference sequences. For a sequence to be retained, a match of at least six nucleotides was required to both a V gene segment and a J gene segment. Rearrangements were classified as productive when the CDR3 lacked stop codons and remained in frame with V and J, and all other rearrangements were classified as non-productive. Following IMGT convention, CDR3 was defined as the stretch from the second conserved V-encoded cysteine up to the conserved J-encoded phenylalanine. The earlier analysis of 500 to 600 of the donors excluded sequences that lacked an unambiguous match to a single V gene segment. In an earlier analysis of 587 of the donors, V segments were called functional above 56.7% productive rearrangements and were called segregating when the between-donor standard deviation exceeded 5%. A statistical classification framework was developed to diagnose cytomegalovirus status using the catalog of TCR beta chain sequences. V and J gene assignment, in a later analysis, came from comparing TCR nucleotide sequences with IMGT/GENE-DB human TR gene sequences. A later analysis assigned CDR3 sequences and most-parsimonious VDJ recombination scenarios with the TCRdist pipeline. In a later analysis, every TCR beta chain was defined by the combination of its CDR3 amino acid sequence and its V-gene family, and reads without a unique V-gene family were dropped. To address suspected cross-contamination and a sequencing artifact, a later analysis removed several hundred highly shared, low-generation-probability nucleotide sequences. In a later analysis, a clonal expansion index was calculated for each public chain from normalized within-repertoire ranks of inferred template counts. In a later analysis, generation probabilities were computed with a VDJ recombination model fitted to out-of-frame rearrangements, and the resulting probabilities were checked against IGoR. Hypergeometric tests were used in a later analysis to score TCR-TCR, TCR-HLA and TCR-CMV co-occurrence, with a repertoire-size bias correction applied to the TCR pairs. False discovery rates were estimated in a later analysis by permuting HLA or CMV assignments 20 times. In a later analysis, co-occurring TCRs were grouped using DBSCAN, with TCRdist sequence similarity added in when clustering inside HLA-allele-positive subsets. Repertoires with fewer than 30,000 or more than 120,000 public chains were left out of co-occurrence clustering, as were about 5 repertoires with anomalous nucleotide sharing. Not all clones reach the TCRdb copy of this immuneACCESS table, which keeps in-frame sequences only. Checked studies attribute under half of the gap to unresolved V genes and leave the rest unexplained. The DNA was the basis for D and trimming; V, J and clone size are from that table. This sample's table lists over 100,000 clones. The ten most abundant clones make up about 1.8% of the sample.

The origin of this receptor is a young man in good health and CMV-seronegative. The sequencing input was PBMCs. This sequence uses TRBV4-1 and TRBJ1-5; there is no confident call for the D gene. The DNA sequence is as follows: TGCGCCAGCAGCCACGACGGAGATAGCAATCAGCCCCAGCATTTT. It translates to CASSHDGDSNQPQHF.